These 7 T cell receptor beta chains came from one sample sequenced in a study of OX40 agonist ivuxolimab in advanced cancers. Assay: immunoSEQ multiplex PCR; the TCRdb copy retains only in-frame clones and omits some. The profile shows 20,000 to 25,000 clones, approximately 88% of them singletons. Material: CD4+ or CD8+ T cells sorted from blood, obtained in a trial of the OX40 agonist ivuxolimab. Receptors originate from an adult with an advanced solid tumor such as melanoma, head and neck, liver or kidney cancer.

This chain connects TRBV7-9 to TRBJ1-2; the D is unclear. V was shortened by 5 bases and J by 5 bases, with 18 bases between the two germline ends. The length of the CDR3 is 15 residues. Germline V gives CDR1 SEHNR, CDR2 FQNEAQ (reference sequence). The CDR3 is CASSPPHTSTYGYTF. The CDR3 nucleotides are TGTGCCAGCAGCCCCCCCCACACCAGTACGTATGGCTACACCTTC.

The genes are TRBV27 and TRBJ2-1; TRBD2 matches at 12 bases. Germline values: CDR1 MNHEY, CDR2 SMNVEV (reference sequence). V dropped 7 bases and J dropped 6; count of bases not matched to a gene: 4. CDR3 length: 14 amino acids. CDR3 nucleotide sequence: TGTGCCAGCAACAGACTAGCGGGAGCCAATGAGCAGTTCTTC. It codes for CASNRLAGANEQFF.

The chain has TRBV29-1 and TRBJ2-2; D uncertain. Between the trimmed V and J ends, which lost 7 bases and 5 bases, there was a span of 2 bases. Germline CDR1 and CDR2: SQVTM and ANQGSEA. This CDR3 region has 9 residues. CDR3 sequence reads: CSATGELFF. CDR3 coding DNA: TGCAGCGCGACCGGGGAGCTGTTTTTT.

This clone has more than one count but fewer than ten. The rearrangement links TRBV29-1 to TRBJ2-7, with TRBD1 identical over 10 bases. CDR3 length: 15 amino acids. Germline V lookup: CDR1 SQVTM, CDR2 ANQGSEA. J lost 0 bases, V lost 3 bases, and 5 bases had no gene match. The CDR3 loop is CSVETGGKSSYEQYF. In nucleotides, the CDR3 is TGCAGCGTTGAGACAGGGGGCAAGAGCTCCTACGAGCAGTACTTC.

The chain couples TRBV5-4 to TRBJ2-7; 9 positions agree with TRBD2. The CDR3 extends over 15 amino acids. CDR1 and CDR2 from the germline V gene are SGHNT and YYREEE (reference sequence). The CDR3 DNA follows: TGTGCGATTCGGCCCGAGCTAGCGGGAACCTACGAGCAGTACTTC. Its translation is CAIRPELAGTYEQYF.

This clone came up a few times. The rearrangement links TRBV7-9 to TRBJ1-2; no firm D call. The CDR3 is 15 amino acids. V shed 1 base and J shed 2 bases, with 11 bases lying between them. CDR1 SEHNR and CDR2 FQNEAQ come from the germline V gene (reference sequence). The DNA of the CDR3 is TGTGCCAGCAGCTTAGGGGTGCCCCGAAACTATGGCTACACCTTC. Translating it yields CASSLGVPRNYGYTF.

The chain couples TRBV5-1 to TRBJ1-1; 7 bases are a match to TRBD1. The trim removed 6 bases at V and 5 bases at J, leaving 10 bases unmatched. The CDR3 is made up of 14 amino acids. Germline V gene data show CDR1 as SGHRS and CDR2 as YFSETQ. The CDR3 spells CASNYRGAGTEAFF. DNA for the CDR3: TGCGCCAGCAACTACAGGGGCGCAGGGACTGAAGCTTTCTTT. The full variable domain, in which reference TRBV5-1 and TRBJ1-1 provide the parts outside the CDR3, is KAGVTQTPRYLIKTRGQQVTLSCSPISGHRSVSWYQQTPGQGLQFLFEYFSETQRNKGNFPGRFSGRQFSNSRSEMNVSTLELGDSALYLCASNYRGAGTEAFFGQGTRLTVV.